This T cell receptor (beta chain) comes out of a study of shared clonotypes between healthy human individuals. Assay: immunoSEQ multiplex PCR; the TCRdb copy retains only in-frame clones and omits some. This table holds 2 million to 2.5 million clones, 85% to 95% found once. Study conclusions and caveats: Enrolling few donors narrowed the genetic and exposure-history diversity that was represented. Among the subsets, naive ones generally showed larger estimated richness than memory ones. It was observed that roughly 5.1% of naive CD4 clonotypes were shared across four donors.

Partitioning of CD4+ cells yielded a CD45RA+ naive subset and a CD45RA-negative memory subset. Germline CDR1 is SQVTM and CDR2 is ANQGSEA. The length of the CDR3 is 14 residues. Trimming cost V 3 bases and J 2 bases; bases outside gene matches: 5. A note on this clone: Its antigen is still unknown.

The sequence came from a man in his late teens or twenties in good health. Some clones in this sample may be carry-over from other donors' samples. Sequencing input: naive CD4+ T cells from PBMCs. Subset defined: CD45RA+ positively selected. This chain joins TRBV29-1 and TRBJ2-3, with TRBD2 matching over 7 bases. CDR3 amino acids: CSVEPAGLTDTQYF. In DNA, the CDR3 is TGCAGCGTTGAGCCAGCGGGACTCACAGATACGCAGTATTTT.